This T cell receptor (beta chain) was obtained from a study of vaccination and CD4 T cells after COVID-19. As for this clonotype: Antigen unknown.

The assay that was used to sequence DNA from cultured CD4+ T cells was the Oncomine TCR Beta short-read assay. Using the QIAamp micro DNA kit, genomic DNA was extracted from the CD4+ T cells that had been cultured. A single record per CDR3 protein comes from TCRdb applying MiXCR to the PCR reads. Of approximately 5,100 distinct CDR3 sequences listed, 65% to 80% are singletons. V gave up 1 base and J gave up 10 bases, with 10 bases separating them. The germline V gene encodes CDR1 SEHNR and CDR2 FQNEAQ (reference sequence). The CDR3 is 12 residues long. Treatment: approximately 9-day PBMC culture with coronavirus spike peptide pools or control peptides (ViraFEST assay).

The V gene is TRBV7-9, the J gene TRBJ1-1; D not certain. Sequencing used CD4+ T cells from blood, cultured in vitro. The origin of this receptor is a human donor who had recovered from COVID-19. The CDR3: CASSLGSRAAFF. The DNA for the CDR3 is TGTGCCAGCAGCTTAGGGTCGAGGGCAGCTTTCTTT.